What follows describes a single TCR beta chain. Its target is not known. The sample comes from a study of cytomegalovirus exposure and HLA in healthy donors. Study results and caveats: Highest at DRB1 and lowest at HLA-C, TCR association rates differed among HLA loci in a later analysis. For most TCR beta V segments, an earlier analysis put the productive rate at about 87% or about 30% of the time. It was likely that a cluster of highly shared sequence variants was a sequencing artifact.

Trimming cost V 10 bases and J 5 bases; bases outside gene matches: 9. Germline loops: CDR1 ENHRY, CDR2 SYGVKD. The CDR3 extends over 14 amino acids. PCR employed 60 Vbeta and 13 Jbeta primers. The protocol was immunoSEQ multiplex PCR, while the TCRdb copy is restricted to in-frame clones and leaves out a portion. The repertoire holds 95,000 to 150,000 clones, with about 78% as singletons. V gene TRBV10-3 combines with J gene TRBJ2-1; 9 positions match TRBD1. Sequencing was performed on PBMCs. The source of this sequence is a man aged 25 to 40 in good health and CMV-seronegative. This CDR3 reads CATMRQGDNNEQFF. In DNA form, the CDR3 reads TGTGCCACCATGAGACAGGGGGACAACAATGAGCAGTTCTTC.